This T cell receptor (beta chain) was sequenced in a study of cytomegalovirus exposure and HLA in healthy donors. General study results and limits: Reportedly, cytomegalovirus status was diagnosed with high sensitivity and specificity. Immune exposure information available was restricted to CMV serostatus. Another analysis was done later, and it associated around 15,000 TCR beta sequences with HLA alleles at 0.05 false discovery rate. Usually a TCR sequence was rare, but some public TCRs were found in many donors.

On this clone itself: The antigen remains unidentified.

V lost 3 bases, J lost 1 base, and 10 bases lay in between. Germline V gene lookup returns CDR1 SGHRS and CDR2 YFSETQ. The length of the CDR3 is 14 residues. Amplification used 60 Vbeta primers and 13 Jbeta primers. Here immunoSEQ multiplex PCR was the method, and the copy in TCRdb shows in-frame clones only, minus some. Of more than 95,000 clones listed, about 80% were seen once; the top ten hold 2% to 2.5%. The V gene is TRBV5-1, the J gene TRBJ2-5; perhaps TRBD2 as D (6 bases). The TCR originated in a man aged 30 to 39 in good health and CMV-seronegative. The sequenced material came from PBMCs. The CDR3, as DNA: TGCGCCAGCAGCTCATATAGCGGCCAAGAGACCCAGTACTTC. This translates into CASSSYSGQETQYF. The variable domain in full, completed from reference TRBV5-1 and TRBJ2-5, reads KAGVTQTPRYLIKTRGQQVTLSCSPISGHRSVSWYQQTPGQGLQFLFEYFSETQRNKGNFPGRFSGRQFSNSRSEMNVSTLELGDSALYLCASSSYSGQETQYFGPGTRLLVL.